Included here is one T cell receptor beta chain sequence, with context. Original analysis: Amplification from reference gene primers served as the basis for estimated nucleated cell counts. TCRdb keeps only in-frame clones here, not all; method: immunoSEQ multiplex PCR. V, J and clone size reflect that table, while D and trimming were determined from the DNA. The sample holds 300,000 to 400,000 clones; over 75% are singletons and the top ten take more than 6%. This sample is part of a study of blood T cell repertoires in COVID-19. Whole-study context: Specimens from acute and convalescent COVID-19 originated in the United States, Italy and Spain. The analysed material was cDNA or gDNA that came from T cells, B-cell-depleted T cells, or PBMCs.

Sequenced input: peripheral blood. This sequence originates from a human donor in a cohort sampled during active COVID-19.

The CDR3 is CATTSSGGYNEQFF. CDR3 bases: TGTGCCACAACTTCTAGCGGGGGTTACAATGAGCAGTTCTTC. The rearrangement uses TRBV2 and TRBJ2-1; TRBD2 matches 10 bases. From germline, CDR1 is SNHLY and CDR2 FYNNEI. This CDR3 region has 14 residues. V shed 10 bases and J 4 bases; nucleotides not matched to a gene: 7.